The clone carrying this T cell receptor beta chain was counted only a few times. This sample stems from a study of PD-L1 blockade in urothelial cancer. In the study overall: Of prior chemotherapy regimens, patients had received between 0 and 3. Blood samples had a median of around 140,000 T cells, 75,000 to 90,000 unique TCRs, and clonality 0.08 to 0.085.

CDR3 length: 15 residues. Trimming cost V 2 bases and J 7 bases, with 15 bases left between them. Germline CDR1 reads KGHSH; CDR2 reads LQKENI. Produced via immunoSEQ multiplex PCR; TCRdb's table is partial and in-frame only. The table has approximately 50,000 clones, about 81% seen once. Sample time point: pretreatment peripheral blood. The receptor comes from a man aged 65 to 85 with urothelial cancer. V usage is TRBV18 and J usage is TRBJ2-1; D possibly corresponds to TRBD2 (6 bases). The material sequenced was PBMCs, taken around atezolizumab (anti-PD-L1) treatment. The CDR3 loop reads CASSPDPAGGNEQFF. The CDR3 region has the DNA TGTGCCAGCTCACCAGATCCAGCGGGTGGGAATGAGCAGTTCTTC.